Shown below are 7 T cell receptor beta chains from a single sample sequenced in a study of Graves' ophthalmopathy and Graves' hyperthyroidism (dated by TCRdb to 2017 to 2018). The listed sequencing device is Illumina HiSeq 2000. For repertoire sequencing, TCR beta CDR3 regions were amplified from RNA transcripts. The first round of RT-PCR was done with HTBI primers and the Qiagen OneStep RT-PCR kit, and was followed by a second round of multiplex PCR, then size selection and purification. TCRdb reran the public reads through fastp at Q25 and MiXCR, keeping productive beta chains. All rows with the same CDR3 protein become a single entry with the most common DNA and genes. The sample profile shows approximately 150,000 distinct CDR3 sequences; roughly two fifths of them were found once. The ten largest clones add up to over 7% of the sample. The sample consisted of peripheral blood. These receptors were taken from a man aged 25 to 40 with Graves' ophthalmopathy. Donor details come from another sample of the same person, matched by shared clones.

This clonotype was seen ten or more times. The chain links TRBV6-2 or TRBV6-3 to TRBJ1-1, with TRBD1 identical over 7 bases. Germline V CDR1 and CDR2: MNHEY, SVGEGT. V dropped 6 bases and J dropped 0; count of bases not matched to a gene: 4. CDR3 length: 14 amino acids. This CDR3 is CASRPTGMNTEAFF. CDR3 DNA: TGTGCCAGCAGACCGACAGGGATGAACACTGAAGCTTTCTTT.

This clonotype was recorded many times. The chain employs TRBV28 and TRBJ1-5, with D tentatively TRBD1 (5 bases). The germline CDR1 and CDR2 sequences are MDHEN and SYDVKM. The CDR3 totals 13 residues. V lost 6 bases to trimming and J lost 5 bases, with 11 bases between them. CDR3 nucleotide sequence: TGTGCCAGCAGGCCCTCGGGGGATCAGCCCCAGCATTTT. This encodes CASRPSGDQPQHF.

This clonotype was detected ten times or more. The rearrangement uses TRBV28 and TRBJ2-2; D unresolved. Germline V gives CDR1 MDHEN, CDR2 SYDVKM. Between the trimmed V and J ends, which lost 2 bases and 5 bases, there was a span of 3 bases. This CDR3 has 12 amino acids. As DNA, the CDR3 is TGTGCCAGCAGTTTAAAGACCGGGGAGCTGTTTTTT. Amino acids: CASSLKTGELFF.

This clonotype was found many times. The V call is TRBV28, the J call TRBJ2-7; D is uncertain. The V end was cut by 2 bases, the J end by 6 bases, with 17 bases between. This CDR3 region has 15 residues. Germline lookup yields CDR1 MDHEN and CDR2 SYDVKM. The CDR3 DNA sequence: TGTGCCAGCAGTTTAGTATGGGGATTTGGTAGCGAGCAGTACTTC. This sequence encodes CASSLVWGFGSEQYF.

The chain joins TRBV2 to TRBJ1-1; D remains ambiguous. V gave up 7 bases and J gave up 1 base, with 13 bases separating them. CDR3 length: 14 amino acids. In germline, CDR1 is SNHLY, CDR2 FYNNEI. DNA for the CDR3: TGTGCCAGCATTCCGGACGGGAGGAACACTGAAGCTTTCTTT. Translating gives CASIPDGRNTEAFF. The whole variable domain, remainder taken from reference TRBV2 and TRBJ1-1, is EPEVTQTPSHQVTQMGQEVILRCVPISNHLYFYWYRQILGQKVEFLVSFYNNEISEKSEIFDDQFSVERPDGSNFTLKIRSTKLEDSAMYFCASIPDGRNTEAFFGQGTRLTVV.

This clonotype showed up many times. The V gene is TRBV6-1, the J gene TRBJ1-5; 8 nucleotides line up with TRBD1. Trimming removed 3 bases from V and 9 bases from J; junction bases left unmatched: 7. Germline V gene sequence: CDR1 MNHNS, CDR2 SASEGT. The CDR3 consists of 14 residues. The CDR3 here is CASSEQGAGRPQHF. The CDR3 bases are TGTGCCAGCAGTGAGCAGGGGGCCGGACGGCCCCAGCATTTT.

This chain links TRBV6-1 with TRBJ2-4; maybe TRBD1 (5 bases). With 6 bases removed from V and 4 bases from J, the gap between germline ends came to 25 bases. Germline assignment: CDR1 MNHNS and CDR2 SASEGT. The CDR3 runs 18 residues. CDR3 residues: CASRSHKTDEYMKNIQYF. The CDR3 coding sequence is TGTGCCAGCAGGAGCCACAAGACAGACGAATACATGAAAAACATTCAGTACTTC.